One and the same sample provided the 21 T cell receptor beta chains below, sequenced in a study of early T cells in non-severe SARS-CoV-2 infection. TCRdb analysed the 5' RACE reads with MiXCR anew, one entry per CDR3 protein. The table includes roughly 51,000 distinct CDR3 sequences, approximately 10% detected once. Sequencing was performed on whole blood. These receptors were collected from an adult who was a healthcare worker with PCR-confirmed SARS-CoV-2 infection or an uninfected control (not recorded which).

This clonotype occurred a few times. This chain joins TRBV12-3 or TRBV12-4 and TRBJ1-1; weak D call: TRBD1 (6 bases). Trimming took 5 bases from V and 0 from J, leaving 31 bases between them. The CDR3 length is 21 residues. The CDR3 loop is CASSQLRGAISGSSLNTEAFF. The CDR3 bases are TGTGCCAGCAGTCAACTAAGGGGGGCAATCTCTGGGTCGTCCCTGAACACTGAAGCTTTCTTT.

This clonotype has a handful of counts. The CDR3 loop is CASRHKGRTEAFF. CDR3 in DNA: TGTGCCAGCAGACACAAAGGCAGGACAGAAGCTTTCTTT. The chain links TRBV12-3 or TRBV12-4 to TRBJ1-1; perhaps TRBD1 as D (5 bases). This CDR3 is 13 amino acids long. Trimming cost V 6 bases and J 8 bases, with 16 bases left between them.

The chain is built from TRBV25-1 and TRBJ2-7; D may be TRBD1 (6 bases). Germline-derived CDR1 and CDR2 are MGHDK and SYGVNS. The CDR3 length is 15 residues. V dropped 4 bases and J dropped 1 base, with 14 bases sitting between them. Written as DNA, the CDR3 is TGTGCCAGCAGTGGCCCCGGGACACCTTCCTACGAGCAGTACTTC. It is translated as CASSGPGTPSYEQYF.

The chain links TRBV21-1 to TRBJ1-5; the DNA was not used to check the table's D call, TRBD1. TRBV21-1 is an annotated pseudogene. This CDR3 contains 14 residues. CDR3 nucleotides: TGTGCCAGCAGGGTGGGGGATAGCAATCAGCCCCAGCATTTT. Residues: CASRVGDSNQPQHF.

Only a few counts were recorded for this clonotype. V and J are TRBV28 and TRBJ2-5; 16 bases fit TRBD2. With 10 bases clipped from V and 4 bases from J, the junction kept 9 bases outside the gene matches. Germline V gene sequence: CDR1 MDHEN, CDR2 SYDVKM. The CDR3 has 16 amino acids. The CDR3 bases are TGTGCCATCACGCCGGGACTAGCGGGGGGGCGAGAGACCCAGTACTTC. Its protein product is CAITPGLAGGRETQYF. Filled out from reference TRBV28 and TRBJ2-5, the complete variable domain reads DVKVTQSSRYLVKRTGEKVFLECVQDMDHENMFWYRQDPGLGLRLIYFSYDVKMKEKGDIPEGYSVSREKKERFSLILESASTNQTSMYLCAITPGLAGGRETQYFGPGTRLLVL.

In regard to this clonotype: Likely a read error: the CDR3 ends without its conserved phenylalanine or tryptophan. The DNA is left out, because the CDR3 cannot be placed on it with certainty; the CDR3 is given as TCRdb lists it. The rearrangement links TRBV5-4 to TRBJ2-1; the table's D call, TRBD2, has no DNA check behind it. The CDR3 is 13 residues long, ends included. Germline V lookup: CDR1 SGHNT, CDR2 YYREEE (reference sequence). This CDR3 reads CASSFPGLAGAFT.

This clonotype was detected ten times or more. The V and J genes are TRBV6-2 or TRBV6-3 and TRBJ2-7; 8 bases line up with TRBD2. The ends lost 4 bases at V and 4 bases at J; junction bases unmatched: 6. CDR1 is MNHEY and CDR2 is SVGEGT in the germline V gene. CDR3 length: 14 residues. Written as DNA, the CDR3 is TGTGCCAGCAGTTCACCGGGACTAGATTACGAGCAGTACTTC. This gives the protein CASSSPGLDYEQYF.

This clonotype was recorded at least ten times. This chain connects TRBV27 to TRBJ1-5; no clear D. V was clipped by 0 bases and J by 1 base, with 7 bases between them. Per germline, CDR1 MNHEY and CDR2 SMNVEV (reference sequence). The CDR3 sequence is 15 residues long. The DNA for the CDR3 is TGTGCCAGCAGTTTATCCTTCGCCAGCAATCAGCCCCAGCATTTT. Protein product: CASSLSFASNQPQHF.

This chain uses TRBV20-1 with TRBJ2-1; 7 bases are shared with TRBD1. J lost 6 bases, V lost 5 bases, and 10 bases had no gene match. This CDR3 spans 14 amino acids. Germline lookup yields CDR1 DFQATT and CDR2 SNEGSKA (reference sequence). The CDR3 bases are TGCAGTGCTCGGGACAGAGCGAATTTCAATGAGCAGTTCTTC. Its protein is CSARDRANFNEQFF.

The chain couples TRBV7-6 to TRBJ2-2, with TRBD2 matching over 8 bases. V lost 2 bases and J lost 6; bases outside the gene matches: 11. Germline V lookup: CDR1 SGHVS, CDR2 FNYEAQ. The length of the CDR3 is 17 residues. CDR3 residues: CASSLTSSGYRPGELFF. Here the CDR3 DNA reads TGTGCCAGCAGCTTAACATCTAGCGGGTATCGCCCCGGGGAGCTGTTTTTT. Using reference TRBV7-6 and TRBJ2-2 for the parts outside the CDR3, the full variable domain is GAGVSQSPRYKVTKRGQDVALRCDPISGHVSLYWYRQALGQGPEFLTYFNYEAQQDKSGLPNDRFSAERPEGSISTLTIQRTEQRDSAMYRCASSLTSSGYRPGELFFGEGSRLTVL.

There are a few counts of this clonotype. V and J are TRBV20-1 and TRBJ2-1; 9 positions match TRBD1. Germline V gene data show CDR1 as DFQATT and CDR2 as SNEGSKA (reference sequence). V trimming: 2 bases; J trimming: 8 bases; junction bases outside the gene matches: 10. The length of the CDR3 is 15 residues. The CDR3 reads CSARSGQGNPYEQFF. Written as DNA, the CDR3 is TGCAGTGCTAGATCCGGACAGGGGAACCCTTATGAGCAGTTCTTC.

CDR3 sequence (DNA): TGCGCCAGCAGCCAACAAGGGACGGGCAATCAGCCCCAGCATTTT. Protein product: CASSQQGTGNQPQHF. The V call is TRBV4-1, the J call TRBJ1-5; the D gene is possibly TRBD1 (5 bases). Trimming pared 2 bases from V and 2 bases from J, leaving 10 bases between. The CDR3 is 15 amino acids. Germline CDR1 is MGHRA and CDR2 is YSYEKL.

V is TRBV7-3 and J is TRBJ2-1; weak D call: TRBD2 (5 bases). Germline CDR1 is SGHTA and CDR2 is FQGTGA. The CDR3 sequence is 13 residues long. V was shortened by 4 bases and J by 3 bases, with 7 bases between the two germline ends. The CDR3 coding sequence is TGTGCCAGCAGCTCCGGGGTCTACAATGAGCAGTTCTTC. This gives the protein CASSSGVYNEQFF.

This clonotype appeared many times. The chain employs TRBV10-3 and TRBJ2-2; D is unresolved. V shed 3 bases and J shed 2 bases, with 7 bases lying between them. Looked up from germline, CDR1 is ENHRY and CDR2 is SYGVKD. CDR3 length: 14 amino acids. For the CDR3, the DNA is TGTGCCATCAGTGAACCGGAAAACACCGGGGAGCTGTTTTTT. Translation gives CAISEPENTGELFF.

Only one count was recorded for this clonotype. V usage is TRBV7-9 and J usage is TRBJ2-7; no firm D call. This CDR3 has 13 amino acids. With 4 bases removed from V and 5 bases from J, the gap between germline ends came to 12 bases. Germline CDR1 reads SEHNR; CDR2 reads FQNEAQ (reference sequence). The CDR3 DNA follows: TGTGCCAGCAGCTCCTCAGGAATCAACGAGCAGTACTTC. As protein: CASSSSGINEQYF.

The chain has TRBV5-1 and TRBJ1-6; TRBD1 is a possible D gene (5 bases). The length of the CDR3 is 17 residues. The V end was cut by 3 bases, the J end by 0 bases, with 13 bases between. In germline, CDR1 is SGHRS, CDR2 YFSETQ. Here the CDR3 DNA reads TGCGCCAGCAGCTCGACGTCCGGGGCCTCCTATAATTCACCCCTCCACTTT. This gives the protein CASSSTSGASYNSPLHF.

The sample holds a few counts of this clonotype. V gene TRBV10-3 combines with J gene TRBJ2-3; D may be TRBD2 (6 bases). V dropped 4 bases and J dropped 6 bases, with 20 bases sitting between them. Germline CDR1 reads ENHRY; CDR2 reads SYGVKD. The CDR3 runs 16 residues. The CDR3 DNA follows: TGTGCCATCAGTGTCGTGTCCTCTAGCGAATCGGATACGCAGTATTTT. It yields the protein CAISVVSSSESDTQYF.

V usage is TRBV30 and J usage is TRBJ2-3; D gene unclear. CDR3 length: 12 amino acids. With 4 bases removed from V and 2 bases from J, the gap between germline ends came to 7 bases. Germline V gives CDR1 GTSNPN, CDR2 SVGIG (reference sequence). The CDR3 coding sequence is TGTGCCTGGAAGGTGAACACAGATACGCAGTATTTT. Protein product: CAWKVNTDTQYF. Drawing the rest from reference TRBV30 and TRBJ2-3, the complete variable domain is SQTIHQWPATLVQPVGSPLSLECTVEGTSNPNLYWYRQAAGRGLQLLFYSVGIGQISSEVPQNLSASRPQDRQFILSSKKLLLSDSGFYLCAWKVNTDTQYFGPGTRLTVL.

The genes are TRBV29-1 and TRBJ2-7; D is possibly TRBD1 (6 bases). V lost 4 bases and J 4 bases, leaving 11 bases between the germline ends. The germline V gene has CDR1 SQVTM and CDR2 ANQGSEA. There are 12 residues in the CDR3. The chain's CDR3 is CSVGRQAYEQYF. The CDR3 region has the DNA TGCAGCGTTGGCCGACAGGCGTACGAGCAGTACTTC.

The chain combines TRBV6-2 or TRBV6-3 with TRBJ2-3, with 9 bases fitting TRBD2. Germline loops: CDR1 MNHEY, CDR2 SVGEGT. The CDR3 sequence is 16 residues long. Trimming at V came to 4 bases and at J to 3 bases, leaving 8 bases not matched to a gene. The DNA of the CDR3 is TGTGCCAGCAGTTCATTGCGGGGGGGCCGGACAGATACGCAGTATTTT. Translated, it gives CASSSLRGGRTDTQYF.

This clonotype was detected ten times or more. This chain uses TRBV9 with TRBJ2-5, with no clear D. Germline V lookup: CDR1 SGDLS, CDR2 YYNGEE. V lost 1 base to trimming and J lost 2 bases, with 9 bases between them. CDR3 length equals 14 residues. The CDR3: CASSVQLEQETQYF. CDR3 nucleotide sequence: TGTGCCAGCAGCGTACAGTTGGAACAAGAGACCCAGTACTTC. Using reference TRBV9 and TRBJ2-5 for the parts outside the CDR3, the full variable domain is DSGVTQTPKHLITATGQRVTLRCSPRSGDLSVYWYQQSLDQGLQFLIQYYNGEERAKGNILERFSAQQFPDLHSELNLSSLELGDSALYFCASSVQLEQETQYFGPGTRLLVL.